These 17 T cell receptor beta chains originate from one sample sequenced in a study of blood T cell repertoires in COVID-19. The data were produced by immunoSEQ multiplex PCR, yet TCRdb's version contains in-frame clones alone and is incomplete. The table lists 45,000 to 55,000 clones, around 90% of them singletons. Sequences were obtained from peripheral blood. These TCRs come from a man older than 75 with acute or convalescent COVID-19.

This clone was observed once. V and J are TRBV9 and TRBJ2-2; D ambiguous. Trimming removed 4 bases at V and 3 bases at J, with 10 bases between. Germline values: CDR1 SGDLS, CDR2 YYNGEE. This CDR3 comprises 14 residues. The CDR3 is CASSRGVDTGELFF. In nucleotides, the CDR3 is TGTGCCAGCAGCAGAGGAGTGGACACCGGGGAGCTGTTTTTT.

The chain recombines TRBV19 with TRBJ2-7; 12 nucleotides agree with TRBD1. This CDR3 comprises 15 residues. Looked up from germline, CDR1 is LNHDA and CDR2 is SQIVND (reference sequence). V dropped 10 bases and J dropped 0; count of bases not matched to a gene: 7. The CDR3 is CATSGQGASSYEQYF. In nucleotides, the CDR3 is TGTGCCACCTCGGGACAGGGGGCGAGCTCCTACGAGCAGTACTTC. Variable domain in full (rest from reference TRBV19 and TRBJ2-7): DGGITQSPKYLFRKEGQNVTLSCEQNLNHDAMYWYRQDPGQGLRLIYYSQIVNDFQKGDIAEGYSVSREKKESFPLTVTSAQKNPTAFYLCATSGQGASSYEQYFGPGTRLTVT.

The rearrangement joins TRBV6-5 to TRBJ1-1; possibly TRBD1 for D (5 bases). Germline values: CDR1 MNHEY, CDR2 SVGAGI. The CDR3 sequence is 13 residues long. V dropped 6 bases and J dropped 7 bases, with 15 bases sitting between them. CDR3 nucleotide sequence: TGTGCCAGCAGACCCGGACCCGGGGGTGAAGCTTTCTTT. Its protein product is CASRPGPGGEAFF.

CDR3 DNA sequence: TGCAGTGCTCACCTACAAGAGACCCAGTACTTC. Amino acid sequence: CSAHLQETQYF. The rearrangement uses TRBV20-1 and TRBJ2-5; D is unresolved. Germline CDR1 reads DFQATT; CDR2 reads SNEGSKA (reference sequence). The CDR3 has 11 amino acids. Trimming took off 5 bases at V and 2 bases at J, with 6 bases between the two ends.

This sequence joins TRBV27 and TRBJ1-5, with D tentatively TRBD1 (5 bases). This CDR3 spans 15 amino acids. Trimming removed 2 bases at V and 0 bases at J, with 8 bases between. Germline V gene data show CDR1 as MNHEY and CDR2 as SMNVEV (reference sequence). CDR3 nucleotide sequence: TGTGCCAGCAGTTTACGGGGGTATAGCAATCAGCCCCAGCATTTT. This sequence encodes CASSLRGYSNQPQHF.

The chain uses TRBV2 and TRBJ2-1; 7 bases agree with TRBD2. Germline lookup yields CDR1 SNHLY and CDR2 FYNNEI. V was pared by 6 bases and J by 2 bases, with 7 bases of the junction left unmatched. This CDR3 region has 15 residues. The CDR3 nucleotides are TGTGCCAGCAGACGACTAGCTAGTACCTACAATGAGCAGTTCTTC. It translates to CASRRLASTYNEQFF.

The chain employs TRBV9 and TRBJ2-2; 11 nucleotides agree with TRBD1. The junction had 9 bases not matched to a gene; V was cut back by 4 bases and J by 7 bases. The CDR3 has 16 amino acids. Looked up from germline, CDR1 is SGDLS and CDR2 is YYNGEE. CDR3 sequence reads: CASSLRGQGVIGELFF. Here the CDR3 DNA reads TGTGCCAGCAGCCTTCGGGGACAGGGGGTAATCGGGGAGCTGTTTTTT.

The rearrangement joins TRBV2 to TRBJ2-7; 11 bases are shared with TRBD1. Trimming removed 6 bases from V and 6 bases from J; junction bases left unmatched: 7. Germline CDR1 SNHLY, CDR2 FYNNEI. The CDR3 contains 14 residues. In DNA form, the CDR3 reads TGTGCCAGCAGGGGGGACAGGGGGTACGGCGAGCAGTACTTC. Translated: CASRGDRGYGEQYF.

The gene calls are TRBV30 and TRBJ2-1; 12 bases are shared with TRBD2. V gave up 3 bases and J gave up 0 bases; unmatched junction bases: 3. The germline CDR1 and CDR2 sequences are GTSNPN and SVGIG (reference sequence). This CDR3 is 16 amino acids long. For the CDR3, the DNA is TGTGCCTGGAGCCGACTAGCGGGGGCCTCCTACAATGAGCAGTTCTTC. Residues: CAWSRLAGASYNEQFF.

The chain uses TRBV5-1 and TRBJ1-4; TRBD1 matches at 8 bases. V was pared by 2 bases and J by 8 bases, with 5 bases of the junction left unmatched. The CDR3 loop spans 14 amino acids. The V gene's germline CDR1 is SGHRS and CDR2 YFSETQ. The DNA for the CDR3 is TGCGCCAGCAGCTTCCAGGGGGCACAGGAAAAACTGTTTTTT. Its translation: CASSFQGAQEKLFF.

The V gene is TRBV11-1, the J gene TRBJ2-3, with D perhaps matching TRBD1 (5 bases). Germline CDR1 reads SGHAT; CDR2 reads FQDESV (reference sequence). The CDR3 has 12 amino acids. V lost 2 bases and J lost 7, with 7 bases in between. CDR3: CASSLQGNTQYF. The CDR3 DNA is TGTGCCAGCAGCTTACAGGGTAATACGCAGTATTTT.

The chain employs TRBV7-8 and TRBJ1-2; the D gene is possibly TRBD1 (5 bases). Per germline, CDR1 SGHVS and CDR2 FQNEAQ. Trimming removed 6 bases at V and 2 bases at J, with 19 bases between. The CDR3 extends over 16 amino acids. The CDR3: CASSQEGGALNYGYTF. The DNA for the CDR3 is TGTGCCAGCAGTCAAGAAGGAGGGGCGCTAAACTATGGCTACACCTTC.

This sequence joins TRBV10-1 and TRBJ2-1; 12 bases map to TRBD1. V lost 8 bases to trimming and J lost 9 bases; unmatched junction nucleotides: 8. CDR1 is WNHNN, CDR2 SYGVQD, per germline (reference sequence). The CDR3 spans 14 residues. CDR3 residues: CASARDRGLREQFF. The CDR3 DNA is TGCGCCAGCGCCCGGGACAGGGGGCTTCGTGAGCAGTTCTTC.

This sequence joins TRBV29-1 and TRBJ2-1, with a weak D call TRBD2 (5 bases). The V end lost 4 bases, the J end lost 7 bases, and 14 bases lay between the germline ends. Germline CDR1 SQVTM, CDR2 ANQGSEA. The length of the CDR3 is 13 residues. CDR3 loop: CSVVSSKENEQFF. The CDR3 region has the DNA TGCAGCGTTGTTTCTAGCAAGGAAAATGAGCAGTTCTTC.

CDR3 region: CSAGEWGNSPLHF. The DNA for the CDR3 is TGCAGCGCCGGGGAGTGGGGAAATTCACCCCTCCACTTT. V gene TRBV29-1 combines with J gene TRBJ1-6; no clear D. The CDR3 extends over 13 amino acids. Germline CDR1 SQVTM, CDR2 ANQGSEA. Trimming shortened V by 7 bases and J by 7 bases, and 14 bases separated the two germline ends.

The rearrangement links TRBV9 to TRBJ1-1, with 10 bases lining up with TRBD1. Germline values: CDR1 SGDLS, CDR2 YYNGEE. The CDR3 is 16 residues long. J gave up 4 bases and V 2 bases, and 8 bases lay outside the gene matches. The CDR3 loop reads CASSVDLDRGSTEAFF. The DNA of the CDR3 is TGTGCCAGCAGCGTCGACTTGGACAGGGGGTCCACTGAAGCTTTCTTT.

CDR3 bases: TGCGCCAGTATGAGCGGAAACTCCTACGAGCAGTACTTC. This gives the protein CASMSGNSYEQYF. The chain uses TRBV5-1 and TRBJ2-7; D is possibly TRBD2 (5 bases). V shed 8 bases and J shed 0 bases, with 12 bases lying between them. Germline CDR1 and CDR2: SGHRS and YFSETQ. The CDR3 extends over 13 amino acids.